These 20 T cell receptor beta chains were sequenced from one sample in a study of post-analysis software for immune sequencing data. Study observations and caveats: Among 4 or 5 TRBV segments more frequent in patients than controls were TRBV5-6, TRBV5-1 and TRBV20-1.

Unique molecular identifiers featured in each of the TCR beta cDNA libraries. TCRdb re-called the PCR reads through MiXCR, storing one row per CDR3 protein. The data hold roughly 430,000 distinct CDR3 sequences, with approximately 37% observed a single time. The antigens of these receptors remain unknown. Sequencing was done on a sample of blood. Receptor source: a girl aged 2 to 10 with multiple sclerosis.

The gene calls are TRBV25-1 and TRBJ2-3, with 11 bases lining up with TRBD1. Unmatched junction bases numbered 9, after V lost 3 bases and J lost 1 base. The CDR3 spans 18 residues. In germline, CDR1 is MGHDK, CDR2 SYGVNS. The CDR3 region has the DNA TGTGCCAGCAGTGAGTTGTGGACAGGGGGCGCGGGCACAGATACGCAGTATTTT. Translation: CASSELWTGGAGTDTQYF.

V usage is TRBV9 and J usage is TRBJ2-5, with D possibly being TRBD2 (6 bases). Trimming took off 3 bases at V and 2 bases at J, with 8 bases between the two ends. The CDR3 covers 13 residues. In germline, CDR1 is SGDLS, CDR2 YYNGEE. CDR3 sequence: CASSATSQETQYF. DNA of the CDR3: TGTGCCAGCAGCGCGACTAGTCAAGAGACCCAGTACTTC.

Notes on this clonotype: The junction shows a germline mismatch at one end, possibly a read error. This chain's CDR3 is CACSFRAGQITDTQYF. CDR3 DNA: TGTGCCTGCAGCTTCCGGGCGGGGCAGATCACAGATACGCAGTATTTT. The chain combines TRBV7-8 with TRBJ2-3; TRBD2 might be the D (6 bases). CDR3 length: 16 residues. CDR1 SGHVS and CDR2 FQNEAQ come from the germline V gene.

This clonotype came up a few times. This chain uses TRBV5-8 with TRBJ2-7; 7 bases map to TRBD1. The germline gives CDR1 SGHTS, CDR2 YDEGEE. With 3 bases clipped from V and 6 bases from J, the junction kept 9 bases outside the gene matches. The CDR3 extends over 14 amino acids. The DNA of the CDR3 is TGTGCCAGCAGCTCAGAGACAGGGACGGGCGAGCAGTACTTC. Protein: CASSSETGTGEQYF.

This clonotype occurred a few times. The chain recombines TRBV4-3 with TRBJ1-1; possibly TRBD1 for D (6 bases). From germline, CDR1 is LGHNA and CDR2 YSLEER. This CDR3 contains 17 residues. Trimming cost V 4 bases and J 4 bases, with 22 bases left between them. The CDR3 region is CASSPASGGMVGTEAFF. CDR3 nucleotide sequence: TGCGCCAGCAGCCCTGCTTCCGGGGGCATGGTTGGCACTGAAGCTTTCTTT.

The CDR3 DNA reads as TGTGCCAGCAGCCCGATAAGGGTGCAGTTCTTC. It is translated as CASSPIRVQFF. The V gene is TRBV7-2, the J gene TRBJ2-1; D is unresolved. The length of the CDR3 is 11 residues. Germline CDR1 and CDR2: SGHTA and FQGNSA. Trimming stripped 5 bases from V and 12 bases from J, with 11 bases between.

This clonotype was picked up one time. The genes are TRBV7-9 and TRBJ1-2; 9 bases align to TRBD1. Germline assignment: CDR1 SEHNR and CDR2 FQNEAQ (reference sequence). CDR3 size: 18 residues. With V trimmed by 5 bases and J by 0 bases, 13 bases remained unmatched. The CDR3, as DNA: TGTGCCAGCAGCAAGATTTGGGGACAGGGCGCTCCTAACTATGGCTACACCTTC. Translation gives CASSKIWGQGAPNYGYTF.

This clonotype was observed a single time. V usage is TRBV11-2 and J usage is TRBJ2-4; D might be TRBD1 (5 bases). Between the trimmed V and J ends, which lost 0 bases and 6 bases, there was a span of 18 bases. The CDR3 length is 17 residues. Germline V gives CDR1 SGHAT, CDR2 FQNNGV. The CDR3 is CASSLESGRAILNIQYF. In nucleotides, the CDR3 is TGTGCCAGCAGCTTAGAATCAGGCAGGGCAATACTAAACATTCAGTACTTC. The variable domain in full, with the rest retrieved from reference TRBV11-2 and TRBJ2-4, is EAGVAQSPRYKIIEKRQSVAFWCNPISGHATLYWYQQILGQGPKLLIQFQNNGVVDDSQLPKDRFSAERLKGVDSTLKIQPAKLEDSAVYLCASSLESGRAILNIQYFGAGTRLSVL.

Written as DNA, the CDR3 is TGTGCCAGCAGCCCGGACATCATGGGCTACGAGCAGTACTTC. Translated: CASSPDIMGYEQYF. This chain uses TRBV7-3 with TRBJ2-7; maybe TRBD1 (5 bases). V dropped 5 bases and J dropped 3 bases, with 14 bases sitting between them. Germline V gene lookup returns CDR1 SGHTA and CDR2 FQGTGA. The CDR3 sequence is 14 residues long.

The V gene is TRBV28, the J gene TRBJ1-1, with D unclear. The CDR3 is 13 residues long. Germline CDR1 reads MDHEN; CDR2 reads SYDVKM. V was trimmed by 5 bases and J by 0 bases, leaving 7 bases between them. DNA of the CDR3: TGTGCCAGCAGTAGACACCTGAACACTGAAGCTTTCTTT. This translates into CASSRHLNTEAFF.

The rearrangement links TRBV27 to TRBJ2-4, with D perhaps being TRBD1 or TRBD2 (6 bases each). Germline values: CDR1 MNHEY, CDR2 SMNVEV (reference sequence). This CDR3 is 14 amino acids long. Trimming took 10 bases from V and 13 from J, leaving 26 bases between them. This chain's CDR3 is CAIRETGTGREQYF. The CDR3 coding sequence is TGTGCCATCAGAGAGACAGGCACCGGGAGAGAGCAGTACTTC.

This clonotype has just a few counts. The chain joins TRBV10-3 to TRBJ2-7; TRBD2 agrees at 8 bases. V gave up 4 bases and J gave up 1 base; unmatched junction bases: 9. CDR1 is ENHRY and CDR2 is SYGVKD in the germline V gene. The CDR3 runs 16 residues. CDR3 sequence: CAISVSGNRGSYEQYF. For the CDR3, the DNA is TGTGCCATCAGTGTTAGCGGGAATCGAGGTTCCTACGAGCAGTACTTC.

This chain links TRBV3-1 with TRBJ2-1; TRBD1 or TRBD2 may be the D gene (5 bases each). Near its end, the DNA agrees better with TRBJ2-7, so the J call may be wrong. Germline V gene sequence: CDR1 LGHDT, CDR2 YNNKEL (reference sequence). The CDR3 has 15 residues. The CDR3 DNA follows: TGTGCCAGCAGTTTACCGGGATCACTGGACAATGAGCAGTACTTC. Residues: CASSLPGSLDNEQYF.

The V call is TRBV12-3 or TRBV12-4, the J call TRBJ2-1, with a weak D call TRBD2 (6 bases). V dropped 9 bases and J dropped 9 bases, with 33 bases sitting between them. The CDR3 totals 18 residues. CDR3 residues: CASLNGGLVGEETLEQFF. Here the CDR3 DNA reads TGTGCCAGTCTCAACGGAGGGTTAGTGGGAGAGGAGACACTTGAGCAGTTCTTC.

This chain connects TRBV5-5 to TRBJ2-3; no definite D call. CDR3 length: 12 amino acids. Trimming cost V 5 bases and J 7 bases, with 11 bases left between them. CDR1 and CDR2 (germline): SGHKS, YYEKEE (reference sequence). The CDR3 nucleotides read TGTGCCAGCAGGGCCAAGCCCCATACGCAGTATTTT. It codes for CASRAKPHTQYF.

This clonotype was seen more than once but under ten times. V and J are TRBV10-1 and TRBJ2-3; 7 bases map to TRBD2. The germline CDR1 and CDR2 sequences are WNHNN and SYGVQD (reference sequence). The J segment lost 2 bases and the V segment lost 2 bases, leaving 7 bases of the junction unmatched. The CDR3 runs to 16 residues. The CDR3 sequence: CASSELGGGTTDTQYF. In DNA form, the CDR3 reads TGCGCCAGCAGTGAGCTCGGGGGAGGGACCACAGATACGCAGTATTTT.

This clonotype has only a few counts. The chain combines TRBV20-1 with TRBJ2-1; 7 bases are a match to TRBD2. The germline CDR1 and CDR2 sequences are DFQATT and SNEGSKA (reference sequence). This CDR3 is 15 amino acids long. The trim removed 1 base at V and 3 bases at J, leaving 6 bases unmatched. CDR3 coding DNA: TGCAGTGCTAGAGGCTACCTAGCGGACTACAATGAGCAGTTCTTC. It specifies CSARGYLADYNEQFF.

The table lists this clonotype with a few counts. V is TRBV15 and J is TRBJ1-2; 7 bases align to TRBD1. The junction had 11 bases not matched to a gene; V was cut back by 5 bases and J by 2 bases. The CDR3 is made up of 16 amino acids. From germline, CDR1 is LNHNV and CDR2 YYDKDF (reference sequence). The CDR3: CATSSPRDRRNYGYTF. Written as DNA, the CDR3 is TGTGCCACCAGCTCACCCCGGGACAGACGCAACTATGGCTACACCTTC.

This clonotype has only a few counts. The CDR3 protein is CSVEINEGYGYTF. CDR3 sequence (DNA): TGCAGCGTTGAAATAAATGAGGGATATGGCTACACCTTC. This chain links TRBV29-1 with TRBJ1-2; D not certain. This CDR3 has 13 amino acids. CDR1 SQVTM and CDR2 ANQGSEA come from the germline V gene. Trimming took off 2 bases at V and 5 bases at J, with 12 bases between the two ends. Full variable domain (missing parts from reference TRBV29-1 and TRBJ1-2): SAVISQKPSRDICQRGTSLTIQCQVDSQVTMMFWYRQQPGQSLTLIATANQGSEATYESGFVIDKFPISRPNLTFSTLTVSNMSPEDSSIYLCSVEINEGYGYTFGSGTRLTVV.

This clonotype was counted only a few times. This rearrangement joins TRBV20-1 to TRBJ1-2; D is unresolved. This CDR3 spans 12 amino acids. Germline CDR1 and CDR2: DFQATT and SNEGSKA (reference sequence). The V end lost 2 bases, the J end lost 4 bases, and 8 bases lay between the germline ends. Written as DNA, the CDR3 is TGCAGTGCTAGACCCCCTGTCTATGGCTACACCTTC. Encoded protein: CSARPPVYGYTF.